The 12 T cell receptor beta chains below come from one sample, sequenced in a study of naive and memory T cell subsets. A UMI-containing oligonucleotide was joined by 3' ligation to the TCR cDNA template. The SP2 primer and nested alpha and beta constant region primers amplified ligated cDNA in four rounds. TCRdb analysed the 5' RACE reads with MiXCR anew, one entry per CDR3 protein. This table has more than 60,000 distinct CDR3 sequences, around 8% appearing once. These receptor sequences come from a female donor in good health.

The gene calls are TRBV5-1 and TRBJ2-3; 14 positions match TRBD2. The J segment lost 1 base and the V segment lost 5 bases, leaving 6 bases of the junction unmatched. CDR3 length: 17 residues. Germline CDR1 and CDR2: SGHRS and YFSETQ. In DNA form, the CDR3 reads TGCGCCAGCAGTTCCGGGACTAGCGGGAGAGGCACAGATACGCAGTATTTT. As protein: CASSSGTSGRGTDTQYF. The full variable domain, completed using reference TRBV5-1 and TRBJ2-3, is KAGVTQTPRYLIKTRGQQVTLSCSPISGHRSVSWYQQTPGQGLQFLFEYFSETQRNKGNFPGRFSGRQFSNSRSEMNVSTLELGDSALYLCASSSGTSGRGTDTQYFGPGTRLTVL.

In its sample, this clonotype was seen a few times. The chain is built from TRBV20-1 and TRBJ2-2, with D perhaps TRBD2 (7 bases). V dropped 0 bases and J dropped 6 bases, with 14 bases sitting between them. The germline V gene encodes CDR1 DFQATT and CDR2 SNEGSKA (reference sequence). The CDR3 consists of 15 residues. The CDR3 DNA follows: TGCAGTGCTAGAGAGACGGGGAGGGGGTCCGGGGAGCTGTTTTTT. Translation: CSARETGRGSGELFF.

There are many counts of this clonotype. The germline gene is not matched at one end of the junction; a read error may be the cause. The rearrangement uses TRBV20-1 and TRBJ2-3; 7 nucleotides line up with TRBD1. The CDR3 extends over 15 amino acids. Germline V lookup: CDR1 DFQATT, CDR2 SNEGSKA (reference sequence). The CDR3 loop is CSARARQGTGDTQYF. CDR3 sequence (DNA): TGCAGTGCCAGAGCCAGACAGGGTACAGGAGATACGCAGTATTTT.

This clonotype was observed a few times. CDR3 protein: CASSLAGQGGETQYF. CDR3 bases: TGTGCCAGCAGCTTAGCGGGACAGGGAGGGGAGACCCAGTACTTC. This rearrangement joins TRBV11-2 to TRBJ2-5; TRBD1 agrees at 9 bases. Germline values: CDR1 SGHAT, CDR2 FQNNGV. With 1 base clipped from V and 5 bases from J, the junction kept 5 bases outside the gene matches. The CDR3 has 15 residues.

This clonotype has just a few counts. The V gene is TRBV20-1, the J gene TRBJ2-1; D remains unclear. The germline V gene has CDR1 DFQATT and CDR2 SNEGSKA (reference sequence). The length of the CDR3 is 14 residues. V was pared by 3 bases and J by 0 bases, with 9 bases between. CDR3 bases: TGCAGTGCTAGTCGGCACGACTCCTACAATGAGCAGTTCTTC. Residues: CSASRHDSYNEQFF.

This rearrangement joins TRBV20-1 to TRBJ2-5, with D maybe TRBD2 (5 bases). The CDR3 length is 14 residues. CDR1 is DFQATT and CDR2 is SNEGSKA in the germline V gene (reference sequence). Trimming took off 3 bases at V and 5 bases at J, with 16 bases between the two ends. The CDR3 DNA is TGCAGTGCTAGGGATTCTGGCTCGGGGGAGACCCAGTACTTC. This gives the protein CSARDSGSGETQYF.

This clonotype appeared many times. The rearrangement uses TRBV20-1 and TRBJ1-1, with unresolved D. V was pared by 0 bases and J by 5 bases, with 10 bases between. This CDR3 has 13 residues. From germline, CDR1 is DFQATT and CDR2 SNEGSKA (reference sequence). CDR3 sequence (DNA): TGCAGTGCTAGAGATTCGACGATAACTGAAGCTTTCTTT. Translating it yields CSARDSTITEAFF.

CDR3 residues: CSATSGMNTGELFF. CDR3 nucleotides: TGCAGTGCAACTAGCGGAATGAACACCGGGGAGCTGTTTTTT. The chain recombines TRBV20-1 with TRBJ2-2; 8 bases match TRBD2. Germline V lookup: CDR1 DFQATT, CDR2 SNEGSKA (reference sequence). V gave up 6 bases and J gave up 1 base; unmatched junction bases: 4. CDR3 size: 14 residues.

This clonotype was seen at least ten times. The chain is built from TRBV5-1 and TRBJ1-1; no definite D call. Per the germline V gene, CDR1 is SGHRS and CDR2 is YFSETQ. The CDR3 extends over 15 amino acids. V was pared by 0 bases and J by 4 bases, with 13 bases between. CDR3 in DNA: TGCGCCAGCAGCTTGGATCTGGGCTCGGGCACTGAAGCTTTCTTT. It translates to CASSLDLGSGTEAFF.

The chain uses TRBV6-2 or TRBV6-3 and TRBJ2-7; the D gene could be TRBD1 or TRBD2 (6 bases each). Trimming left V 7 bases short and J 3 bases short, with 19 bases between. This CDR3 spans 15 amino acids. Germline CDR1 is MNHEY and CDR2 is SVGEGT. The CDR3 sequence is CASTARGLPYYEQYF. The DNA of the CDR3 is TGTGCCAGCACCGCCCGGGGGCTCCCCTACTACGAGCAGTACTTC.

This clonotype was observed a handful of times. The chain couples TRBV10-3 to TRBJ1-4; possible D gene TRBD1, 5 bases. The V gene's germline CDR1 is ENHRY and CDR2 SYGVKD. V lost 3 bases and J 5 bases, leaving 16 bases between the germline ends. CDR3 length: 16 amino acids. The CDR3 loop is CAISELSGEGNEKLFF. DNA of the CDR3: TGTGCCATCAGTGAATTATCGGGGGAGGGGAATGAAAAACTGTTTTTT.

Note on this clonotype: A much bigger clone sits one base away, suggesting this may be a read error. The rearrangement uses TRBV10-3 and TRBJ1-1, with TRBD1 identical over 7 bases. This CDR3 spans 18 amino acids. Germline V gene lookup returns CDR1 ENHRY and CDR2 SYGVKD. The CDR3 DNA follows: TGTGCCATCAGTGAGCACCCCATTCCACAGGGGTCCAACACTGGAGCTTTCTTT. It translates to CAISEHPIPQGSNTGAFF.